This TCR beta chain was sequenced in a study of T cell responses to AZD1222 COVID-19 vaccine. Study observations and caveats: With two AZD1222 doses given, Spike-specific TCR breadth and depth both rose. Epitopes outside B.1.351 and B.1.1.7 mutated regions reportedly drew nearly half of spike TCRs. White British donors predominated, females outnumbered males, and clonal diversity was possibly underestimated.

Trimming took 0 bases from V and 3 from J; bases not matched to a gene: 1. The CDR3 totals 14 residues. The germline V gene encodes CDR1 SGHDN and CDR2 FVKESK. As concerns this clone: Antigen unknown.

Profiled with immunoSEQ multiplex PCR; TCRdb holds only in-frame clones, not every one. The data show around 60,000 clones, 70% to 90% seen once. This TCR came from an adult in good health. This specimen consisted of peripheral blood, obtained on day 0 of AZD1222 vaccination. The rearrangement links TRBV14 to TRBJ2-7; 8 nucleotides line up with TRBD1. This chain's CDR3 is CASSQDDRGYEQYF. In nucleotides, the CDR3 is TGTGCCAGCAGCCAAGATGACAGGGGCTACGAGCAGTACTTC.